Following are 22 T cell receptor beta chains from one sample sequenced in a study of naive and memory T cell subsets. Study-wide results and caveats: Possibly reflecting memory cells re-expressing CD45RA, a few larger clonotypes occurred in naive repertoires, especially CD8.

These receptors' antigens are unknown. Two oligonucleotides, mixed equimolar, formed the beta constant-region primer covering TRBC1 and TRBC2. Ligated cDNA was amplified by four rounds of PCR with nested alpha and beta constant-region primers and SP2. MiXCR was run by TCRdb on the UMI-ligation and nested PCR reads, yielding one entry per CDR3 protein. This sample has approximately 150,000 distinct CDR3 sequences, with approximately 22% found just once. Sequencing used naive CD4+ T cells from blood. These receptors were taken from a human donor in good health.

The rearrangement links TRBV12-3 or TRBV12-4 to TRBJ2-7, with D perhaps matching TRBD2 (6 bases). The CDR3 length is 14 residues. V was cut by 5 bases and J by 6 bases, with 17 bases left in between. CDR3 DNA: TGTGCCAGCAGTCTCCGGGGGACCTCTTTCGAGCAGTACTTC. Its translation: CASSLRGTSFEQYF.

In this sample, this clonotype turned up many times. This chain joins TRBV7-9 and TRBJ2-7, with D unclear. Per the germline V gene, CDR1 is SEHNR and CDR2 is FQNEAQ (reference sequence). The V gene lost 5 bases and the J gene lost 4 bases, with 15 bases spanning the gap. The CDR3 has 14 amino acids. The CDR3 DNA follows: TGTGCCAGCAGCCCCCCTGGCCATCCTTACGAGCAGTACTTC. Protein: CASSPPGHPYEQYF.

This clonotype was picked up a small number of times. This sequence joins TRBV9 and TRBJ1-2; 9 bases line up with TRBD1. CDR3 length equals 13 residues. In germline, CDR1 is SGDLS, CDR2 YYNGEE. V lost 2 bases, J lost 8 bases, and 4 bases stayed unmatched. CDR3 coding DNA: TGTGCCAGCAGCGTGAGGGACAGGGCAGGCTACACCTTC. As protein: CASSVRDRAGYTF. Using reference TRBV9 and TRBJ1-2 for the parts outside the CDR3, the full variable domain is DSGVTQTPKHLITATGQRVTLRCSPRSGDLSVYWYQQSLDQGLQFLIQYYNGEERAKGNILERFSAQQFPDLHSELNLSSLELGDSALYFCASSVRDRAGYTFGSGTRLTVV.

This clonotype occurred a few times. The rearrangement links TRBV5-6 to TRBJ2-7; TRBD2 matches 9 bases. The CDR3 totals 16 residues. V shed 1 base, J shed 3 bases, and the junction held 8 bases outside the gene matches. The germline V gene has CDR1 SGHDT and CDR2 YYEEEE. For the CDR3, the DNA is TGTGCCAGCAGCTTGCTTGCGGGAGGGCCGATCTACGAGCAGTACTTC. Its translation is CASSLLAGGPIYEQYF.

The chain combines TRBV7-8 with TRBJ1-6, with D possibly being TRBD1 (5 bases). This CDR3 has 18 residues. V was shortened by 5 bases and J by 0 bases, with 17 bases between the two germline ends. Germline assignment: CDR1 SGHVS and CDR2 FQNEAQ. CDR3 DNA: TGTGCCAGCAGCCTCACCGGGACGGCGAGCTCCTATAATTCACCCCTCCACTTT. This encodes CASSLTGTASSYNSPLHF.

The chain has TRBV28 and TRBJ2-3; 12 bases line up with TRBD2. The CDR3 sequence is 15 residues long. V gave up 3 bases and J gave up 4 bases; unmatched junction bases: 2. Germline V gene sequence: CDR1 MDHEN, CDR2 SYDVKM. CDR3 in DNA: TGTGCCAGCAGTTTGTCTAGCGGGAGGGCAGATACGCAGTATTTT. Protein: CASSLSSGRADTQYF.

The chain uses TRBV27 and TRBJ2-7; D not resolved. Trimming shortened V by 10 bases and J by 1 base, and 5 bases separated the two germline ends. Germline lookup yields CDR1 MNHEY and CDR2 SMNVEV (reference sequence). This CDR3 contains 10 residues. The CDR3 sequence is CAIVSYEQYF. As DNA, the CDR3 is TGTGCCATAGTATCCTACGAGCAGTACTTC.

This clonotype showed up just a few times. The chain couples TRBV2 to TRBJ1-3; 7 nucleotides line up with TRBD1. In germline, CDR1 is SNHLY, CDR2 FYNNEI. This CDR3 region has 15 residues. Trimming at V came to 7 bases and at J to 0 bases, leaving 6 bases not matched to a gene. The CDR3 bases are TGTGCCAGCAAAAAGGACAGGAGCTCTGGAAACACCATATATTTT. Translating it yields CASKKDRSSGNTIYF. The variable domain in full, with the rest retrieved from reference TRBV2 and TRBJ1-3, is EPEVTQTPSHQVTQMGQEVILRCVPISNHLYFYWYRQILGQKVEFLVSFYNNEISEKSEIFDDQFSVERPDGSNFTLKIRSTKLEDSAMYFCASKKDRSSGNTIYFGEGSWLTVV.

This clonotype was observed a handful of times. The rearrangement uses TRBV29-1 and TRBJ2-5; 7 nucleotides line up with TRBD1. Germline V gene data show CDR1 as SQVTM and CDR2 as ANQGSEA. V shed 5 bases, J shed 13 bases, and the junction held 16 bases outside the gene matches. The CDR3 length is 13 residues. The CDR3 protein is CSVTTGASSPGYF. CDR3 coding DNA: TGCAGCGTTACTACAGGGGCCTCCTCCCCGGGGTACTTC.

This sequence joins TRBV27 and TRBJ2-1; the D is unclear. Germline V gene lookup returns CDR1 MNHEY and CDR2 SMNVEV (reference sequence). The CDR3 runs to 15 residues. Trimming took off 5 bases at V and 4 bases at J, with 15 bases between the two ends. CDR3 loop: CASSRWVNQYNEQFF. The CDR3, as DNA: TGTGCCAGCAGTCGTTGGGTCAACCAATACAATGAGCAGTTCTTC.

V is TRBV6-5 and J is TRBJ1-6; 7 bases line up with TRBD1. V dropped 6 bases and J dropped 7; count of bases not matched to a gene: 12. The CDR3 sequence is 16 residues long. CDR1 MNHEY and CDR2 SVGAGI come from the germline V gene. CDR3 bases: TGTGCCAGCAGCCGCCCGCGAGTAGGGGGCAATTCACCCCTCCACTTT. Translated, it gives CASSRPRVGGNSPLHF.

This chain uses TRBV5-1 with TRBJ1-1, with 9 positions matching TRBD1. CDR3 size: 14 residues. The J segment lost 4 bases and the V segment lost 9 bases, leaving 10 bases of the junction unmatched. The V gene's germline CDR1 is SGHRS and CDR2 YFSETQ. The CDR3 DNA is TGCGCCACTTCACCGGGACAGGGATCCACTGAAGCTTTCTTT. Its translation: CATSPGQGSTEAFF.

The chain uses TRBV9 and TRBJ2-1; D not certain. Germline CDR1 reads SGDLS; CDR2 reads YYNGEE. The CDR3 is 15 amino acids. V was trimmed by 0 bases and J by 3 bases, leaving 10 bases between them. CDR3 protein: CASSVGARVYNEQFF. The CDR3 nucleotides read TGTGCCAGCAGCGTAGGTGCCCGAGTCTACAATGAGCAGTTCTTC.

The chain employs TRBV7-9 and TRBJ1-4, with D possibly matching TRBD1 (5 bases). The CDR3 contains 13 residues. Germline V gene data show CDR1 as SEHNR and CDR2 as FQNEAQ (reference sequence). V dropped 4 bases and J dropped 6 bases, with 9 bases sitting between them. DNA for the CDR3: TGTGCCAGCAGCTCGGGACTGTATGAAAAACTGTTTTTT. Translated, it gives CASSSGLYEKLFF.

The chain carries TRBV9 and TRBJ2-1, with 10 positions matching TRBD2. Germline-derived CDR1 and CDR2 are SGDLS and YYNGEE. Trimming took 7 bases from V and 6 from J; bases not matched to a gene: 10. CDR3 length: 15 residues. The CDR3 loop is CASALAGRPSNEQFF. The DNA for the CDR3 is TGTGCCAGCGCACTAGCGGGAAGACCTTCCAATGAGCAGTTCTTC.

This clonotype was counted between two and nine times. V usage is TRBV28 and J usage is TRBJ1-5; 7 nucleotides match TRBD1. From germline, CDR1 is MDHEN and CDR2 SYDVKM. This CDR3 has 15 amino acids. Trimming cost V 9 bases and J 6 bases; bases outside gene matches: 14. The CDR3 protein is CASETIGTVGQPQHF. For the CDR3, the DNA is TGTGCCAGTGAAACGATCGGGACAGTTGGTCAGCCCCAGCATTTT.

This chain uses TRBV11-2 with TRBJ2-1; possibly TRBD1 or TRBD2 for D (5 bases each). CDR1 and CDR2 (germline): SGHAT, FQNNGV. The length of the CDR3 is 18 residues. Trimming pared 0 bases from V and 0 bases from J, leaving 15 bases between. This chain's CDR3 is CASSLDPFSGPSYNEQFF. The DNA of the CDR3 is TGTGCCAGCAGCTTAGACCCGTTTTCGGGGCCCTCCTACAATGAGCAGTTCTTC.

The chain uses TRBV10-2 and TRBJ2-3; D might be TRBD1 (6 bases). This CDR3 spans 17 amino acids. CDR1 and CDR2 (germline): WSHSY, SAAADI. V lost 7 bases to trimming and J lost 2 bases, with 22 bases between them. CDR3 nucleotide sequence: TGCGCCAGCACCAGGACAGAGGCCTCATCGGTCACAGATACGCAGTATTTT. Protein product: CASTRTEASSVTDTQYF.

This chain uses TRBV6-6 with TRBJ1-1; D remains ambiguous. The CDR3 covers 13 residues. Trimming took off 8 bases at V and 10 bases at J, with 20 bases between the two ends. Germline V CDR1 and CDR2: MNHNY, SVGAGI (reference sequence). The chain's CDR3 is CASALTPSQTAFF. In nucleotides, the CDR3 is TGTGCCAGCGCCCTTACCCCGTCGCAGACAGCTTTCTTT.

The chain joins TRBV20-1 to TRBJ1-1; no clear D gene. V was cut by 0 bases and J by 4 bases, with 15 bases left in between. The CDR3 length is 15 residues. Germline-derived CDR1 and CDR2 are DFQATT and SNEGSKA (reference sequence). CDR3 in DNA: TGCAGTGCTAGAGATCAAGGGCAGTCCCTCACTGAAGCTTTCTTT. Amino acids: CSARDQGQSLTEAFF.

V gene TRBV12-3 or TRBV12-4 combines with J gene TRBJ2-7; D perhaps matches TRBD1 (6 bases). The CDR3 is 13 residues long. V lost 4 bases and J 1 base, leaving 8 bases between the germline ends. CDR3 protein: CASSYQGSYEQYF. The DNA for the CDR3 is TGTGCCAGCAGTTATCAGGGGTCCTACGAGCAGTACTTC.

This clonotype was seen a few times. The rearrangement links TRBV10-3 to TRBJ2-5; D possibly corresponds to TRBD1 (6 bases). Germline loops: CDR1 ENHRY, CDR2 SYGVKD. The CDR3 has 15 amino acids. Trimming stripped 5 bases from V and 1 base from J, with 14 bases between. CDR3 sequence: CAISHSNRAQETQYF. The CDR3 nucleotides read TGTGCCATCAGTCACTCAAACAGGGCCCAAGAGACCCAGTACTTC.